This is a list of T cell receptor beta chains from one sample in a study of control samples from healthy donors and cancer patients. Using immunoSEQ multiplex PCR, the repertoire was profiled, and TCRdb retains in-frame clones only, with some absent. The repertoire has approximately 87,000 clones, about nine tenths of them found once; the top ten carry roughly 18%. Sequencing was performed on blood. All receptors derive from a man aged 50 to 60 in good health. CDR3s include the opening cysteine and the closing phenylalanine or tryptophan. The D gene is left open where the match is weak. Expanded clones are given a class, and other clones once, few, many or no size at all.

size	J	length	D	V	DNA	CDR3
NA	TRBJ1-5	17	NA	TRBV24-1	TGTGCCACCAGTGATTTAAGGGGGGGGAACGGCAATCAGCCCCAGCATTTT	CATSDLRGGNGNQPQHF
NA	TRBJ2-7	15	NA	TRBV6-5	TGTGCCAGCAGTTACTTTGCGGGGGCAACGTACGAGCAGTACTTC	CASSYFAGATYEQYF
NA	TRBJ1-1	13	NA	TRBV3-1/TRBV3-2	TGTGCCAGCAGCCCCTCAGAGAACACTGAAGCTTTCTTT	CASSPSENTEAFF
once	TRBJ2-5	14	TRBD2	TRBV5-6	TGTGCCAGCAGATCGGGACTAGACTTGCAGACCCAGTACTTC	CASRSGLDLQTQYF
NA	TRBJ1-4	13	NA	TRBV2	TGTGCCAGCAGTGGACAGGATATCCTGCAGGTAGCTTTT	CASSGQDILQVAF
NA	TRBJ1-1	16	TRBD1	TRBV3-1/TRBV3-2	TGTGCCAGCAGCCTTGAGAGGGGGCTCGTGAACACTGAAGCTTTCTTT	CASSLERGLVNTEAFF
NA	TRBJ2-7	13	NA	TRBV6-2/TRBV6-3	TGTGCCAGCAGTAGGGGCAGGGGCCACGAGCAGTACTTC	CASSRGRGHEQYF
NA	TRBJ2-3	16	TRBD2	TRBV10-1	TGCGCCAGCAGTGAGATAGCGGGGGCCTTCACAGATACGCAGTATTTT	CASSEIAGAFTDTQYF
NA	TRBJ2-2	15	NA	TRBV9	TGTGCCAGCAGCGTGGAACTAGCCGGTACCGGGGAGCTGTTTTTT	CASSVELAGTGELFF
NA	TRBJ1-2	14	NA	TRBV6-5	TGTGCCAGCAGTCCCGGGGGCCAGTTCTATGGCTACACCTTC	CASSPGGQFYGYTF
NA	TRBJ2-1	12	TRBD2	TRBV5-1	TGCGCCAGCAGAGAGGGAGGGGCGAGACAGTTCTTC	CASREGGARQFF
NA	TRBJ1-1	15	TRBD1	TRBV13	TGTGCCAGCAGCTTCGGTCACAGGGGATTGGCTGAAGCTTTCTTT	CASSFGHRGLAEAFF
NA	TRBJ2-3	15	NA	TRBV19	TGTGCCAGTACCCCTGGGGTCGTGGACACAGATACGCAGTATTTT	CASTPGVVDTDTQYF
NA	TRBJ1-5	13	NA	TRBV3-1/TRBV3-2	TGTGCCAGCAGCCCAAGTGAGTTTCAGCCCCAGCATTTT	CASSPSEFQPQHF
NA	TRBJ2-1	15	NA	TRBV29-1	TGCAGCGTTGAAGCGGGCCTAAACACCTACAATGAGCAGTTCTTC	CSVEAGLNTYNEQFF
NA	TRBJ1-6	12	NA	TRBV7-8	TGTGCCAGCAGCTTGAATAATTCACCCCTCCACTTT	CASSLNNSPLHF
NA	TRBJ1-1	12	NA	TRBV30	TGTGCCTGGAGACACAGGGTGGCTGAAGCTTTCTTT	CAWRHRVAEAFF
NA	TRBJ1-2	14	NA	TRBV7-8	TGTGCCAGCAGCTTAGAGACCGGGGTCTACGGCTACACCTTC	CASSLETGVYGYTF
NA	TRBJ1-1	14	TRBD1	TRBV7-9	TGTGCCAGCAGCCAACCGGGACAGAGCTTTGAAGCTTTCTTT	CASSQPGQSFEAFF
NA	TRBJ2-5	16	NA	TRBV7-9	TGTGCCAGCAGCAAAGCAGGGAGTTTAAAGCAAGAGACCCAGTACTTC	CASSKAGSLKQETQYF
NA	TRBJ1-2	14	NA	TRBV4-1	TGCGCCAGCAGCCATTCCGGGCCCAGAGGTGGCTACACCTTC	CASSHSGPRGGYTF
NA	TRBJ2-1	15	TRBD1	TRBV5-6	TGTGCCAGCCAGGGCGAGGGACAGGCCTACAATGAGCAGTTCTTC	CASQGEGQAYNEQFF
NA	TRBJ2-2	16	TRBD2	TRBV5-4	TGTGCCAGCCACCGTACTAGCGGGGGGGCCCCCGGGGAGCTGTTTTTT	CASHRTSGGAPGELFF
NA	TRBJ2-5	16	TRBD2	TRBV7-9	TGTGCCAGCAGCCCGCCCCTAGCGGGGTACCAAGAGACCCAGTACTTC	CASSPPLAGYQETQYF
NA	TRBJ1-5	15	NA	TRBV19	TGTGCCAGTAGTATTAATCGGCAGAGCAATCAGCCCCAGCATTTT	CASSINRQSNQPQHF
NA	TRBJ1-1	15	NA	TRBV5-1	TGCGCCAGCAGCTTGTCCCCGCTGATTGGGACTGAAGCTTTCTTT	CASSLSPLIGTEAFF
NA	TRBJ1-5	12	NA	TRBV19	TGTGCCAGTAATGGGGACGTCCAGCCCCAGCATTTT	CASNGDVQPQHF
NA	TRBJ1-6	13	NA	TRBV5-1	TGCGCCAGCAGCTCCTCCATGAATTCACCCCTCCACTTT	CASSSSMNSPLHF
NA	TRBJ2-1	13	TRBD1	TRBV6-5	TGTGCCAGCAGTCGGACAGGGATAGGGGAGCAGTTCTTC	CASSRTGIGEQFF
NA	TRBJ2-7	13	NA	TRBV18	TGTGCCAGCTCCCCCGGGAGAACGGGGGAGCAGTACTTC	CASSPGRTGEQYF
NA	TRBJ1-1	13	NA	TRBV6-5	TGTGCCCATCAGGTGATCTCGAACACTGAAGCTTTCTTT	CAHQVISNTEAFF
NA	TRBJ1-1	10	NA	TRBV6-1	TGTGCCAGCAGTGATTGGGGAGCTTTCTTT	CASSDWGAFF
NA	TRBJ2-6	15	NA	TRBV11-2	TGTGCCAGCAGCTCGCAGTCGGCTGGGGCCAACGTCCTGACTTTC	CASSSQSAGANVLTF
NA	TRBJ1-1	13	NA	TRBV30	TGTGCCTGGAGTGTACTAACAGACACTGAAGCTTTCTTT	CAWSVLTDTEAFF
NA	TRBJ2-3	16	NA	TRBV6-4	TGTGCCAGCAGTGACAAGGGGGGGTACAGCACAGATACGCAGTATTTT	CASSDKGGYSTDTQYF
NA	TRBJ1-1	14	NA	TRBV7-2	TGTGCCAGCAGCTTAAAACGGAAGAACACTGAAGCTTTCTTT	CASSLKRKNTEAFF
NA	TRBJ1-1	13	NA	TRBV12-5	TGTGCTAGTGGTATCAATCAGGCAGGAGAAGCTTTCTTT	CASGINQAGEAFF
NA	TRBJ1-2	11	NA	TRBV6-5	TGCACTCAGGTGTTTAACTATGGCTACACCTTC	CTQVFNYGYTF
NA	TRBJ1-1	13	NA	TRBV30	TGTGCCTGGAGTGCAGGGGCGAACACTGAAGCTTTCTTT	CAWSAGANTEAFF
once	TRBJ1-1	13	NA	TRBV6-4	TGTGCCAGCAGGGCGGGGGGGAACACTGAAGCTTTCTTT	CASRAGGNTEAFF
NA	TRBJ1-1	13	NA	TRBV7-9	TGTGCCAGCAGCTTAGTCCAGGTCGCTGAAGCTTTCTTT	CASSLVQVAEAFF
NA	TRBJ1-2	13	NA	TRBV3-1/TRBV3-2	TGTGCCAGCAGCTTAACACAAGAGTGGGGCTACACCTTC	CASSLTQEWGYTF
NA	TRBJ1-1	15	NA	TRBV2	TGTGCCAGCACCCCCCCGTTCCCCTTGAACACTGAAGCTTTCTTT	CASTPPFPLNTEAFF
NA	TRBJ1-2	15	NA	TRBV18	TGTGCCAGCTCACCACCGAGGGGAGATTTGGATGGCTACACCTTC	CASSPPRGDLDGYTF
once	TRBJ1-1	12	NA	TRBV19	TGTGCCAGTAGCTCCCTTGGCGGCGTGGCTTTCTTT	CASSSLGGVAFF
NA	TRBJ2-1	16	TRBD2	TRBV15	TGTGCCACCAGCACCTCTAGCGGGGGGCCCTATAATGAGCAGTTCTTC	CATSTSSGGPYNEQFF
NA	TRBJ1-2	12	NA	TRBV30	TGTGCCGCCGAGCCCTTACCTTCTGGCTACACCTTC	CAAEPLPSGYTF
once	TRBJ1-1	18	NA	TRBV7-8	TGTGCCAGCAGCTTATTAGAGTTGGCAGGGGTTGAAGACACTGAAGCTTTCTTT	CASSLLELAGVEDTEAFF
once	TRBJ1-1	12	NA	TRBV12-5	TGTGCTAGTGGCGAGAGGGACACTGAAGCTTTCTTT	CASGERDTEAFF
NA	TRBJ1-4	15	NA	TRBV24-1	TGTGCCACCAGTGATCCTCGGGGGCCTAATGAAAAACTGTTTTTT	CATSDPRGPNEKLFF
NA	TRBJ1-2	12	NA	TRBV28	TGTGCCGCAGGGAGCTATAACTATGGCTACACCTTC	CAAGSYNYGYTF
NA	TRBJ1-1	15	TRBD1	TRBV5-1	TGCGCCAGCAGCTTCAGACAGGGTATGGACACTGAAGCTTTCTTT	CASSFRQGMDTEAFF
once	TRBJ2-2	14	TRBD2	TRBV2	TGTGCCAGCGGTCGGGCTAGCGGTACCGGGGAGCTGTTTTTT	CASGRASGTGELFF
NA	TRBJ1-2	15	NA	TRBV7-9	TGTGCCAGCAGCTTCCCCCACGGGGTAGGCGATGGCTACACCTTC	CASSFPHGVGDGYTF
NA	TRBJ1-1	13	TRBD1	TRBV3-1/TRBV3-2	TGTGCCAGCAGCCCGCTTCGGGGACAGGGAGCTTTCTTT	CASSPLRGQGAFF
once	TRBJ1-2	14	NA	TRBV5-1	TGCGCCAGCAGCTTGAGTAGGGGGAACTATGGCTACACCTTC	CASSLSRGNYGYTF
NA	TRBJ1-6	14	NA	TRBV10-3	TGTGCCATCAGTGAGTCCGGTGGGATTTCACCCCTCCACTTT	CAISESGGISPLHF
NA	TRBJ2-7	19	TRBD2	TRBV7-2	TGTGCCAGCAGCTTAGAAGTTAGGAGGTCGGGACGGGAGGGCTACGAGCAGTACTTC	CASSLEVRRSGREGYEQYF
NA	TRBJ2-2	14	NA	TRBV4-3	TGCGCCAGCAGCCAAGAGACAAACACCGGGGAGCTGTTTTTT	CASSQETNTGELFF